This T cell receptor beta chain originates from a study of blood T cell repertoires in COVID-19. Looking at the study overall: Both acute and convalescent COVID-19 samples were obtained from the United States, Italy and Spain. The cDNA or gDNA used as material had been derived from T cells, B-cell-depleted T cells, or PBMCs.

Original processing notes: Reference gene primer amplification in the assay estimated nucleated cell counts. This table comes from immunoSEQ multiplex PCR, and its TCRdb copy is limited to in-frame clones, with some not included. V, J and clone size derive from that table, while D and trimming were established from the DNA sequence. Of around 330,000 clones listed, approximately 88% are singletons. Enrolled through a virtual design, the participants were between about 18 and 100 years of age and came from approximately 25 US areas. The V end was cut by 8 bases, the J end by 5 bases, with 15 bases between. In germline, CDR1 is MDHEN, CDR2 SYDVKM. The length of the CDR3 is 13 residues.

This chain uses TRBV28 with TRBJ1-2; possible D gene TRBD1, 6 bases. Sequencing input: PBMCs or T cells enriched from blood (not recorded which). The sequence was collected from a man in his 60s who had recovered from COVID-19. CDR3: CASAEGGYYGYTF. As DNA, the CDR3 is TGTGCCAGCGCTGAAGGGGGTTATTATGGCTACACCTTC.